This entry is about one TCR beta chain. The target antigen is unknown. Naive CD8 cells lacked CD45RO and underwent positive selection for CCR7, leaving out terminally differentiated effector memory CD45RA+ cells. Assay execution took place at the deep level. The table came from immunoSEQ multiplex PCR; TCRdb's copy has only in-frame clones and leaves some out. This table holds about 2.1 million clones, about 93% found once. This CDR3 contains 13 residues. Germline V lookup: CDR1 MNHNY, CDR2 SVGAGI (reference sequence). V was pared by 8 bases and J by 1 base, with 3 bases of the junction left unmatched. The sample originates from a study of shared clonotypes between healthy human individuals. Study overall: Used for every donor were three CD4 naive, three CD4 memory, two CD8 naive and one CD8 memory plate. Study-wide points: On the whole, naive subsets had larger estimated richness than memory subsets had. Some naive CD4 clonotypes, around 5%, turned up in common across a handful of donors.

This TCR was sampled from a man aged 18 to 29 in good health. Some clones in this sample may be carry-over from other donors' samples. Sequenced input: naive CD8+ T cells from PBMCs. The V and J genes are TRBV6-6 and TRBJ2-3, with 7 bases matching TRBD1. The CDR3 protein is CASRTGGTDTQYF. The CDR3 DNA sequence: TGTGCCAGCCGGACAGGAGGCACAGATACGCAGTATTTT.